The rows below give T cell receptor beta chains drawn from one sample of a study of control samples from healthy donors and cancer patients. Clones were sequenced by immunoSEQ multiplex PCR, and TCRdb holds only the in-frame ones, with some missing. The repertoire holds roughly 150,000 clones, with 70% to 90% as singletons. The sample comprised blood. All receptors come from a man aged 18-30 years in good health. Each CDR3 is given with its conserved first and last residue. Where a row states a size, it is once, few, many or the class of an expanded clone; other rows omit it.

clone_size	v_call	j_call	cdr3_aa
-	TRBV18	TRBJ2-3	CASSLLSGEGDTQYF
-	TRBV9	TRBJ2-5	CASSPQVEETQYF
-	TRBV20-1	TRBJ1-2	CSASGPGTDYGYTF
-	TRBV19	TRBJ2-5	CASSIIWLAGDDEETQYF
once	TRBV2	TRBJ2-3	CASNRGAAGENTDTQYF
many	TRBV6-5	TRBJ2-3	CASSYLSGGADTQYF
-	TRBV27	TRBJ1-2	CASRQTGGAGGYTF
-	TRBV7-2	TRBJ1-5	CASSQQRYQPQHF
-	TRBV6-2/TRBV6-3	TRBJ2-2	CASSRDSNTGELFF
-	TRBV7-2	TRBJ1-2	CASSFFRTGGYGYTF
-	TRBV11-1	TRBJ2-5	CASSLALYQETQYF
-	TRBV6-6	TRBJ2-7	CASSYGDISYEQYF
-	TRBV5-6	TRBJ2-6	CASSFGLSGANVLTF